This T cell receptor beta chain stems from a study of CD8 T cells in ankylosing spondylitis. This clonotype was seen a handful of times. V gave up 2 bases and J gave up 0 bases, with 11 bases separating them. Germline V gives CDR1 SGHAT, CDR2 FQNNGV. The CDR3 consists of 15 residues. Making use of molecular barcodes, quantitative 5'-RACE generated TCR beta libraries. TCRdb re-called the 5' RACE reads with MiXCR, one entry per CDR3 protein. The sample records about 340,000 distinct CDR3 sequences, 20% to 25% being singletons. This TCR was sampled from a male donor with ankylosing spondylitis or in good health (not recorded which). The sequenced sample was blood, either unsorted or a sorted T cell fraction (not recorded which). The chain uses TRBV11-2 and TRBJ2-7; D gene uncertain. CDR3 region: CASSLTTRSSYEQYF. The DNA of the CDR3 is TGTGCCAGCAGCTTAACAACCAGGAGCTCCTACGAGCAGTACTTC. Together with reference TRBV11-2 and TRBJ2-7, the CDR3 gives the full variable domain: EAGVAQSPRYKIIEKRQSVAFWCNPISGHATLYWYQQILGQGPKLLIQFQNNGVVDDSQLPKDRFSAERLKGVDSTLKIQPAKLEDSAVYLCASSLTTRSSYEQYFGPGTRLTVT.